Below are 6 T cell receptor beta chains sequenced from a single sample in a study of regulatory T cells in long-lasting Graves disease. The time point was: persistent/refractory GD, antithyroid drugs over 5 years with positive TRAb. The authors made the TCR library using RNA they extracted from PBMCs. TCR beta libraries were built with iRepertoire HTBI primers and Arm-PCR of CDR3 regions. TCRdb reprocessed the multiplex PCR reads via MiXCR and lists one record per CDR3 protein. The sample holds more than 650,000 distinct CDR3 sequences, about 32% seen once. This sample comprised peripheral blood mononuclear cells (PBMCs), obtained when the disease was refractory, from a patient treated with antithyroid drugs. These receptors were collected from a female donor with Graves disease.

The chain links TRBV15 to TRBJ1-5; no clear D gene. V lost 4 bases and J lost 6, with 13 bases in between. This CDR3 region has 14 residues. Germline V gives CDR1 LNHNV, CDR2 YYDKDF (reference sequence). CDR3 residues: CATSTALGSQPQHF. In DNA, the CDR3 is TGTGCCACCAGCACCGCACTAGGGAGTCAGCCCCAGCATTTT.

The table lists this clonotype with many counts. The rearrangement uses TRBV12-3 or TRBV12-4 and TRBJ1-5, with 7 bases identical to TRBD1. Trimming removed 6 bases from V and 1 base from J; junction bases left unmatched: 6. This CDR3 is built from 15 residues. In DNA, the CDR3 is TGTGCCAGCAGCGCGACAGGGAAGAGCAATCAGCCCCAGCATTTT. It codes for CASSATGKSNQPQHF.

The CDR3 loop reads CASTLMPRSSYNEQFF. For the CDR3, the DNA is TGTGCCAGCACCCTAATGCCGCGCAGCTCCTACAATGAGCAGTTCTTC. The rearrangement uses TRBV11-2 and TRBJ2-1, with no clear D. The germline V and J ends were trimmed by 7 bases and 0 bases, with 16 bases remaining between them. Germline V gene sequence: CDR1 SGHAT, CDR2 FQNNGV. This CDR3 spans 16 amino acids.

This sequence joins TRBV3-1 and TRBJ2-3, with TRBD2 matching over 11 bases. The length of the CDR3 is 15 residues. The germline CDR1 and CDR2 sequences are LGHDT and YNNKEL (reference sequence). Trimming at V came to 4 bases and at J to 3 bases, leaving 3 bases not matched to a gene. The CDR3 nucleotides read TGTGCCAGCAGCCCGTGGACTAGCGGGACAGATACGCAGTATTTT. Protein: CASSPWTSGTDTQYF.

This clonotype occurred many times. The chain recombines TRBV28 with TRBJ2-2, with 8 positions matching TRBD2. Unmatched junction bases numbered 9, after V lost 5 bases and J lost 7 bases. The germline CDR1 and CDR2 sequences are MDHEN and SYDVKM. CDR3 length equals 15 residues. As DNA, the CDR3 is TGTGCCAGCAGTCGTCCGGCGGGAGGCGGCGGGGAGCTGTTTTTT. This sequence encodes CASSRPAGGGGELFF.

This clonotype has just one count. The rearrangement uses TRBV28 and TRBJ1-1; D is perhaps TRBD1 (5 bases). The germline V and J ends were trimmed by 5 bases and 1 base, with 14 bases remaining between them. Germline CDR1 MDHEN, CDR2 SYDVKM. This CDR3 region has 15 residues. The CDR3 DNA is TGTGCCAGCAGTGCAGGGTCATTGGGGAACACTGAAGCTTTCTTT. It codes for CASSAGSLGNTEAFF.